Shown below are 18 T cell receptor beta chains from a single sample sequenced in a study of T cells in women clearing cervical HPV infection. TCRdb's copy holds only in-frame clones and misses some; the assay was immunoSEQ multiplex PCR. Its table records about 30,000 clones. Sequences were obtained from blood buffy coat. These receptors were taken from a woman between 18 and 70 years old with a cervical HPV16 infection that either progressed to CIN3+ or cleared (not recorded which).

With regard to this clone: The read comes to an end 3 residues before the CDR3 does, leaving the germline J gene to fill in the end. V and J are TRBV7-2 and TRBJ2-3, with 9 nucleotides matching TRBD2. V dropped 3 bases and J dropped 4; count of bases not matched to a gene: 5. This CDR3 is built from 15 residues. Germline V gene data show CDR1 as SGHTA and CDR2 as FQGNSA. Incomplete CDR3 DNA: TGTGCCAGCAGCTTTCCGGGACTAGCATCAGATACG. Translating gives CASSFPGLASDT. The CDR3 in full is CASSFPGLASDTQYF. The whole variable domain, filled in from reference TRBV7-2 and TRBJ2-3, reads GAGVSQSPSNKVTEKGKDVELRCDPISGHTALYWYRQSLGQGLEFLIYFQGNSAPDKSGLPSDRFSAERTGGSVSTLTIQRTQQEDSAVYLCASSFPGLASDTQYFGPGTRLTVL.

Remarks on this clone: The sequence runs out 3 residues before the end of the CDR3; the remainder is reconstructed from the germline J gene. The genes are TRBV6-4 and TRBJ2-1; 14 bases align to TRBD2. The CDR3 loop spans 15 amino acids. Germline V gene data show CDR1 as MRHNA and CDR2 as SNTAGT. V lost 4 bases and J lost 8; bases outside the gene matches: 4. The CDR3 protein is CASSAGTSGSDEQFF. The covered CDR3 bases are TGTGCCAGCAGTGCCGGGACTAGCGGGAGCGATGAG.

Concerning this clone itself: The CDR3 goes on 3 residues after the read ends, and that part is filled in from the germline J gene. The chain joins TRBV6-4 to TRBJ2-7, with TRBD1 matching over 10 bases. V shed 6 bases, J shed 1 base, and the junction held 3 bases outside the gene matches. In germline, CDR1 is MRHNA, CDR2 SNTAGT. This CDR3 is built from 14 residues. CDR3 DNA (partial): TGTGCCAGCAGCCGGGACAGGGGATCCTACGAG. This gives the protein CASSRDRGSYE. The whole CDR3 region reads CASSRDRGSYEQYF.

With regard to this clone: The CDR3 extends 3 residues past the end of the read, so its final part is completed from the germline J gene. The chain combines TRBV2 with TRBJ2-3; 10 bases are a match to TRBD2. CDR1 is SNHLY, CDR2 FYNNEI, per germline. CDR3 size: 14 residues. CDR3: CASSPRTSGETQYF. The CDR3 DNA, read in part, is TGTGCCAGCAGTCCCCGGACTAGCGGAGAGACG. The full variable domain, completed using reference TRBV2 and TRBJ2-3, is EPEVTQTPSHQVTQMGQEVILRCVPISNHLYFYWYRQILGQKVEFLVSFYNNEISEKSEIFDDQFSVERPDGSNFTLKIRSTKLEDSAMYFCASSPRTSGETQYFGPGTRLTVL.

Notes on this clone: The read ends 3 residues shy of where the CDR3 ends; the end is completed using the germline J gene. This chain connects TRBV7-6 to TRBJ2-6, with 7 bases identical to TRBD2. In germline, CDR1 is SGHVS, CDR2 FNYEAQ. This CDR3 region has 16 residues. The trim removed 10 bases at V and 4 bases at J, leaving 13 bases unmatched. Incomplete CDR3 DNA: TGTGCCACCGGGTGGGGGGGAGAGCGCGGGGCCAACGTC. Its protein is CATGWGGERGANV. The whole CDR3 protein is CATGWGGERGANVLTF.

With respect to this clone: The CDR3 end lies 3 residues beyond the end of the read and is filled in from the germline J gene. The J gene is TRBJ2-7, the V gene TRBV10-3, with TRBD2 identical over 8 bases. Unmatched junction bases numbered 11, after V lost 6 bases and J lost 4 bases. The CDR3 consists of 15 residues. Per germline, CDR1 ENHRY and CDR2 SYGVKD. CDR3: CAISPGSGISYEQYF. The sequenced part of the CDR3 DNA is TGTGCCATCAGCCCAGGTAGCGGGATCAGTTACGAG.

CDR3 protein: CASSRTGAYGYTF. Incomplete CDR3 DNA: TGTGCCAGCAGTCGAACAGGGGCCTATGGC. The chain uses TRBV2 and TRBJ1-2; the match to TRBD1 covers 7 bases. From the germline J gene comes the end of the CDR3, since the read stops 3 residues before it. The CDR3 sequence is 13 residues long. Germline trimming cut 5 bases from V and 4 bases from J; bases unmatched to any gene: 4. Per germline, CDR1 SNHLY and CDR2 FYNNEI.

As to this clone: The CDR3 extends 3 residues past the end of the read, so its final part is completed from the germline J gene. The chain couples TRBV18 to TRBJ1-6, with 9 bases identical to TRBD1. J was trimmed by 8 bases and V by 0 bases; bases with no gene match: 5. The CDR3 loop spans 16 amino acids. Germline assignment: CDR1 KGHSH and CDR2 LQKENI. The CDR3 sequence: CASSPPTGQGYSPLHF. CDR3 bases read: TGTGCCAGCTCACCACCGACGGGACAGGGCTATTCACCC.

On this clone: The sequence runs out 3 residues before the end of the CDR3; the remainder is reconstructed from the germline J gene. The chain couples TRBV5-1 to TRBJ1-6; TRBD1 aligns across 8 bases. The germline V gene encodes CDR1 SGHRS and CDR2 YFSETQ. The length of the CDR3 is 16 residues. V was pared by 5 bases and J by 6 bases, with 10 bases of the junction left unmatched. The CDR3 region is CASSDWQGAVNSPLHF. The covered CDR3 bases are TGCGCCAGCAGTGATTGGCAGGGGGCGGTTAATTCACCC.

Details on this clone: Sequencing ends 3 residues short of the CDR3 end; the germline J gene provides the rest. The chain carries TRBV2 and TRBJ2-2; D uncertain. Germline V lookup: CDR1 SNHLY, CDR2 FYNNEI. The CDR3 length is 14 residues. V lost 2 bases to trimming and J lost 5 bases, with 9 bases between them. Here the CDR3 reads CASSELSRTGELFF. CDR3 bases read: TGTGCCAGCAGTGAATTGAGTCGGACCGGGGAG.

About this clone itself: Coverage ceases 3 residues before the CDR3 finishes, and the germline J gene fills in the end. The rearrangement uses TRBV24-1 and TRBJ2-7; D perhaps matches TRBD1 (5 bases). Germline-derived CDR1 and CDR2 are KGHDR and SFDVKD. The CDR3 runs 15 residues. With 5 bases removed from V and 3 bases from J, the gap between germline ends came to 16 bases. This CDR3 reads CATSATDEIFYEQYF. Partial CDR3 DNA: TGTGCCACCAGTGCGACAGACGAGATTTTCTACGAG.

A remark on this clone: The sequence runs out 3 residues before the end of the CDR3; the remainder is reconstructed from the germline J gene. The rearrangement uses TRBV7-9 and TRBJ1-1, with D perhaps matching TRBD1 (5 bases). The CDR3 totals 15 residues. CDR1 and CDR2 (germline): SEHNR, FQNEAQ (reference sequence). V was shortened by 4 bases and J by 0 bases, with 12 bases between the two germline ends. Partial CDR3 DNA: TGTGCCAGCAGCTCCCCGTTAGGGGTGAACACTGAA. It yields the protein CASSSPLGVNTE. The complete CDR3 protein is CASSSPLGVNTEAFF. The whole variable domain, filled in from reference TRBV7-9 and TRBJ1-1, reads DTGVSQNPRHKITKRGQNVTFRCDPISEHNRLYWYRQTLGQGPEFLTYFQNEAQLEKSRLLSDRFSAERPKGSFSTLEIQRTEQGDSAMYLCASSSPLGVNTEAFFGQGTRLTVV.

To note about this clone: From the germline J gene comes the end of the CDR3, since the read stops 3 residues before it. This chain joins TRBV7-9 and TRBJ1-2, with D possibly matching TRBD1 (5 bases). Germline CDR1 reads SEHNR; CDR2 reads FQNEAQ (reference sequence). CDR3 size: 12 residues. CDR3: CASSPPGGEYTF. CDR3 DNA (partial): TGTGCCAGCAGCCCCCCGGGGGGAGAG.

As concerns this clone: Read sequence stops 3 residues before the CDR3 end, and the germline J gene provides the missing end. The chain couples TRBV2 to TRBJ2-1; 8 nucleotides align to TRBD1. The CDR3 is 15 residues long. Trimming cost V 7 bases and J 1 base; bases outside gene matches: 6. In germline, CDR1 is SNHLY, CDR2 FYNNEI. The CDR3 sequence is CASKVDRASYNEQFF. The sequenced part of the CDR3 DNA is TGTGCCAGCAAGGTGGACAGGGCGTCCTACAATGAG.

Regarding this clone: The CDR3 is cut off 3 residues early in the read; its end comes from the germline J gene. The V call is TRBV6-2 or TRBV6-3, the J call TRBJ1-5, with D hard to call. This CDR3 contains 15 residues. V was clipped by 2 bases and J by 3 bases, with 11 bases between them. CDR1 and CDR2 from the germline V gene are MNHEY and SVGEGT. The chain's CDR3 is CASSYHGQSNQPQHF. The CDR3 DNA, read in part, is TGTGCCAGCAGTTACCATGGGCAGTCCAATCAGCCC.

Comment on this clone: The read falls 3 residues short of the CDR3 end, and the missing part is taken from the germline J gene. V gene TRBV20-1 combines with J gene TRBJ2-2; 10 bases are shared with TRBD1. V gave up 4 bases and J gave up 3 bases; unmatched junction bases: 5. This CDR3 contains 15 residues. Germline values: CDR1 DFQATT, CDR2 SNEGSKA (reference sequence). CDR3 residues: CSATRQGADTGELFF. The DNA read from the CDR3 is TGCAGTGCTACCCGACAGGGGGCGGACACCGGGGAG.

As to this clone: The CDR3 goes on 3 residues after the read ends, and that part is filled in from the germline J gene. The V call is TRBV18, the J call TRBJ2-4; tentative D call: TRBD1 (6 bases). Germline V gene sequence: CDR1 KGHSH, CDR2 LQKENI. The CDR3 runs 15 residues. The chain's CDR3 is CASSRDNKLPGGQYF. The DNA read from the CDR3 is TGTGCCAGCTCACGGGACAACAAACTCCCCGGTGGT. Filled out from reference TRBV18 and TRBJ2-4, the complete variable domain reads NAGVMQNPRHLVRRRGQEARLRCSPMKGHSHVYWYRQLPEEGLKFMVYLQKENIIDESGMPKERFSAEFPKEGPSILRIQQVVRGDSAAYFCASSRDNKLPGGQYFGAGTRLSVL.

As concerns this clone: Coverage ceases 3 residues before the CDR3 finishes, and the germline J gene fills in the end. The chain links TRBV10-3 to TRBJ2-7; 9 bases match TRBD1. Germline CDR1 ENHRY, CDR2 SYGVKD. With 5 bases clipped from V and 2 bases from J, the junction kept 4 bases outside the gene matches. The CDR3 sequence is 14 residues long. The covered CDR3 bases are TGTGCCATCAGTCCGGACAGGGGAACCTACGAG. It specifies CAISPDRGTYE. The whole CDR3 protein is CAISPDRGTYEQYF.